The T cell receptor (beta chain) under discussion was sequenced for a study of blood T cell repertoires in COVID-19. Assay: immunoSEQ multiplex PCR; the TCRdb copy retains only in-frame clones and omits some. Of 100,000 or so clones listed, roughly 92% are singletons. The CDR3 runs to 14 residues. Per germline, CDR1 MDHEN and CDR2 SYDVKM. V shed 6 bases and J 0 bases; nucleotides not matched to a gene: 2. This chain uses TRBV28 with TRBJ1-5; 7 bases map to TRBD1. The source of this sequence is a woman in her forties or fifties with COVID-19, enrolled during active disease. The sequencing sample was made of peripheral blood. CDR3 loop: CASSQGGSNQPQHF. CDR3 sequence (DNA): TGTGCCAGCAGCCAGGGGGGTAGCAATCAGCCCCAGCATTTT.